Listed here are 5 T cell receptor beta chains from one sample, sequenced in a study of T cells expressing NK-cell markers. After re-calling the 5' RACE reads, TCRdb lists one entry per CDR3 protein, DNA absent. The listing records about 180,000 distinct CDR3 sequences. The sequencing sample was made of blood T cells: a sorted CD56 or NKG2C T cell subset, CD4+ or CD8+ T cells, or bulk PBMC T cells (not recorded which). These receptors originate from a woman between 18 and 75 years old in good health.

CDR3 sequence reads: CASSQFRGNTEAFF. This chain uses TRBV14 with TRBJ1-1; TCRdb's D call, TRBD1, is unchecked because there is no DNA. Germline-derived CDR1 and CDR2 are SGHDN and FVKESK. The CDR3 has 14 amino acids.

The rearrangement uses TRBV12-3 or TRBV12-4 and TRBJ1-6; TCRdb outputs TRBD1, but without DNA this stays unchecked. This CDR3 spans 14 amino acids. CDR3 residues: CANPGQTYNSPLHF.

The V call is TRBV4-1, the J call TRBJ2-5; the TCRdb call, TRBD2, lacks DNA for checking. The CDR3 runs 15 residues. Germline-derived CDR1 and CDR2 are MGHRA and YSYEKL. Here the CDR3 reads CASSQDPTSVGTQYF.

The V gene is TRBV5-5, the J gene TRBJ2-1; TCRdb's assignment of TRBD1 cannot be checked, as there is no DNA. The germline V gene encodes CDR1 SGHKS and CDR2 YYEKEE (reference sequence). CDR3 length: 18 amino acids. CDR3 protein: CASSLLWTGESSYNEQFF.

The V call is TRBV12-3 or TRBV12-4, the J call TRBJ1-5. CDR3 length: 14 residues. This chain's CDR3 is CASSDLGGGQPQHF.